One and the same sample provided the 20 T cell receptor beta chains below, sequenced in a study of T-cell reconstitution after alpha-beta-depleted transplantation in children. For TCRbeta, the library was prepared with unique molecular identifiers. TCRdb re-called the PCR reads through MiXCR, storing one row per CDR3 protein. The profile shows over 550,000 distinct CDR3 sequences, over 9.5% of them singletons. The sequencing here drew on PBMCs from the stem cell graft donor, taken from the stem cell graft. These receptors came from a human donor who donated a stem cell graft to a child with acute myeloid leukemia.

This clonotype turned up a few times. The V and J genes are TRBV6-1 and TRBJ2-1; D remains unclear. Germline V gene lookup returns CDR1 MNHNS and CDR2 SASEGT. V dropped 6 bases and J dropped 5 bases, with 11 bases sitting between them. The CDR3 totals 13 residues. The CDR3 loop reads CASSAGVDNEQFF. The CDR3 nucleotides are TGTGCCAGCAGCGCTGGGGTTGACAATGAGCAGTTCTTC.

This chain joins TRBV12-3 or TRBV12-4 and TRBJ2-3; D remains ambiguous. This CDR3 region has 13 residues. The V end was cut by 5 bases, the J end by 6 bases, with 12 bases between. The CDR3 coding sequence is TGTGCCAGCAGTCCCTCGACCCGGGATACGCAGTATTTT. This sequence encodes CASSPSTRDTQYF.

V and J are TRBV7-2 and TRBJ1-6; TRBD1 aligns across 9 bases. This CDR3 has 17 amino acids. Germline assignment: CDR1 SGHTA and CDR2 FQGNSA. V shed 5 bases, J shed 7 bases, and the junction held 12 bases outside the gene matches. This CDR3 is CASSRLTGGGGNSPLHF. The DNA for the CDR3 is TGTGCCAGCAGCCGCCTAACAGGGGGCGGAGGAAATTCACCCCTCCACTTT.

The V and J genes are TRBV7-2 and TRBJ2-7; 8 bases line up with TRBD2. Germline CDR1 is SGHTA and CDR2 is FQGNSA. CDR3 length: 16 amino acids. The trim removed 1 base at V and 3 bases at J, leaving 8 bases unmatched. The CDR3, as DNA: TGTGCCAGCAGCTTAGGGATCGGTAGCGGGAACTACGAGCAGTACTTC. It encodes CASSLGIGSGNYEQYF.

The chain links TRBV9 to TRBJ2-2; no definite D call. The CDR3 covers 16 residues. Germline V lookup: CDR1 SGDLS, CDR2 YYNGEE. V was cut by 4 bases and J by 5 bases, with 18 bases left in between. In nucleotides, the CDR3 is TGTGCCAGCAGCCCCCTCGACTCCCCGAGAACCGGGGAGCTGTTTTTT. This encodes CASSPLDSPRTGELFF.

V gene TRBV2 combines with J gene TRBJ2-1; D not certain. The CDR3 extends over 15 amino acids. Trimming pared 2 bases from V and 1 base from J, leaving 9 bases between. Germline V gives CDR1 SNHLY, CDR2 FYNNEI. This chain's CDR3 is CASSEPGVSYNEQFF. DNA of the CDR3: TGTGCCAGCAGTGAACCTGGGGTTTCCTACAATGAGCAGTTCTTC.

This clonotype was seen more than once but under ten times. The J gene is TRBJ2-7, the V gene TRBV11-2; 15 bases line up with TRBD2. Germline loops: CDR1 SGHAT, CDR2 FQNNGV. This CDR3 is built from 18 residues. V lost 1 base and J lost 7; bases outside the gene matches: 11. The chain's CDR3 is CASSLVGTSGRRGSEQYF. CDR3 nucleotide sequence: TGTGCCAGCAGCTTAGTAGGGACTAGCGGGAGGAGGGGCTCGGAGCAGTACTTC.

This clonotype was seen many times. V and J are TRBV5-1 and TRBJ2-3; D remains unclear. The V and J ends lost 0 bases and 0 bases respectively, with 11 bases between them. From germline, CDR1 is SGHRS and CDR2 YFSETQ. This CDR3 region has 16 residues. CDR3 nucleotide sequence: TGCGCCAGCAGCTTGGTCGCGGATCTGAGCACAGATACGCAGTATTTT. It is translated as CASSLVADLSTDTQYF.

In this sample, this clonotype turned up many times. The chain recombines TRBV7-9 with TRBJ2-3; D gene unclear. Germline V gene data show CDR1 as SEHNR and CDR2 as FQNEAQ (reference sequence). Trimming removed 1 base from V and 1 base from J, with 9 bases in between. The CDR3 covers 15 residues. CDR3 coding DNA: TGTGCCAGCAGCTTAGGGTCGGCGCGCACAGATACGCAGTATTTT. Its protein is CASSLGSARTDTQYF. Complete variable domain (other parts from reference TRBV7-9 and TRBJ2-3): DTGVSQNPRHKITKRGQNVTFRCDPISEHNRLYWYRQTLGQGPEFLTYFQNEAQLEKSRLLSDRFSAERPKGSFSTLEIQRTEQGDSAMYLCASSLGSARTDTQYFGPGTRLTVL.

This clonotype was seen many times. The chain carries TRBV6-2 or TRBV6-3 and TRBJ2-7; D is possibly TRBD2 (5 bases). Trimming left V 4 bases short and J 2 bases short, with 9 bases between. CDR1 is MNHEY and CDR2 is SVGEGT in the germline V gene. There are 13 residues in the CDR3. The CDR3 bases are TGTGCCAGCAGTTCACGAGGGACCTACGAGCAGTACTTC. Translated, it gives CASSSRGTYEQYF.

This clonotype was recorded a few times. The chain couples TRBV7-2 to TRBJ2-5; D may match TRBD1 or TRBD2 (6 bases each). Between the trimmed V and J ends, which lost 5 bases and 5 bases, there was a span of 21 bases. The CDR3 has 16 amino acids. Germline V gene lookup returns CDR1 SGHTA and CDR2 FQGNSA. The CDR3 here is CASSLIGGNGWETQYF. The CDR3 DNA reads TGTGCCAGCAGCCTCATAGGGGGGAACGGGTGGGAGACCCAGTACTTC. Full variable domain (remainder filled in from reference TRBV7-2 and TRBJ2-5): GAGVSQSPSNKVTEKGKDVELRCDPISGHTALYWYRQSLGQGLEFLIYFQGNSAPDKSGLPSDRFSAERTGGSVSTLTIQRTQQEDSAVYLCASSLIGGNGWETQYFGPGTRLLVL.

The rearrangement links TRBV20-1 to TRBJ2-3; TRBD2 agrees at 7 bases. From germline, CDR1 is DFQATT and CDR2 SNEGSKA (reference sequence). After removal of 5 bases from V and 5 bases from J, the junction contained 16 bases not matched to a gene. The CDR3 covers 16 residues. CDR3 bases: TGCAGTGCTTATTCTCCCGGGACTACCAGTGGAGATACGCAGTATTTT. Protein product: CSAYSPGTTSGDTQYF.

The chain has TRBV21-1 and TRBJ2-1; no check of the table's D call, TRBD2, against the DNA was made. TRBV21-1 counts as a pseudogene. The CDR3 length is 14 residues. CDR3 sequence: CASINGTQWNEQSF. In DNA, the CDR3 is TGTGCCAGCATAAATGGGACTCAGTGGAATGAGCAGTCCTTC.

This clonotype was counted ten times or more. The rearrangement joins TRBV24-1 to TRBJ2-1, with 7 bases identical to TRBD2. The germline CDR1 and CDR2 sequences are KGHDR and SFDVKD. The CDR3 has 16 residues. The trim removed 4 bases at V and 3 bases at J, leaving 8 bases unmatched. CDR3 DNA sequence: TGTGCCACCAGTGACCCCGGGAGGAACGTCTACAATGAGCAGTTCTTC. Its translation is CATSDPGRNVYNEQFF.

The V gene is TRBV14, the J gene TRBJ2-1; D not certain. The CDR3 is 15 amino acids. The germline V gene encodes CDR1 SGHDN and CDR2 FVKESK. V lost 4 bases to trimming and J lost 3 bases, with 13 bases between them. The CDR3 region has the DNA TGTGCCAGCAGCCCGACAACCTTAGTCTACAATGAGCAGTTCTTC. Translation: CASSPTTLVYNEQFF.

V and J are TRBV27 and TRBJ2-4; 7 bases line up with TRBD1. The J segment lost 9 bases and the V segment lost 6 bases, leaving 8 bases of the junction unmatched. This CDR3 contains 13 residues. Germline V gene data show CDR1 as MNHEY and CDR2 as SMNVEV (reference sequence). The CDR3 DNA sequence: TGTGCCAGCAGCCCGAGGGGGCTGGGCATTCAGTACTTC. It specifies CASSPRGLGIQYF.

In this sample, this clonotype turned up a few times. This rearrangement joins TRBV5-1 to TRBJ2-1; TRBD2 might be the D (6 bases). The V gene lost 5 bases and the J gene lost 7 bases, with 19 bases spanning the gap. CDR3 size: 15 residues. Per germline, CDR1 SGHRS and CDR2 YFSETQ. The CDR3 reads CASSVGTQVWNEQFF. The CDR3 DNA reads TGCGCCAGCAGTGTCGGGACTCAAGTGTGGAATGAGCAGTTCTTC.

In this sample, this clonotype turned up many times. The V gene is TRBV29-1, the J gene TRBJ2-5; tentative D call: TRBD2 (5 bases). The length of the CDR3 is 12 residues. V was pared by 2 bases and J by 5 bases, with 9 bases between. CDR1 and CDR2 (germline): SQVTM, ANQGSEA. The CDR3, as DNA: TGCAGCGTTGAAAAGGGCGGGGAGACCCAGTACTTC. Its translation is CSVEKGGETQYF.

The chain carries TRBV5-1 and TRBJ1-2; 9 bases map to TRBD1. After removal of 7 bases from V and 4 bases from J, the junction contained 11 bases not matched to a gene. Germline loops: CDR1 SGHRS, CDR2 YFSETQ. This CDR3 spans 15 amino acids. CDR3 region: CASQVTGGAGYGYTF. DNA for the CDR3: TGCGCCAGCCAGGTCACAGGGGGCGCGGGCTATGGCTACACCTTC.

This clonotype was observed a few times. The CDR3 region is CASSPGLAGPQDPYEQYF. The CDR3 DNA is TGCGCCAGCAGCCCCGGACTAGCGGGACCACAGGACCCCTACGAGCAGTACTTC. This chain uses TRBV5-1 with TRBJ2-7; 12 positions match TRBD2. The CDR3 length is 18 residues. The V and J ends lost 4 bases and 2 bases, in that order; junction bases with no gene match: 13. In germline, CDR1 is SGHRS, CDR2 YFSETQ.